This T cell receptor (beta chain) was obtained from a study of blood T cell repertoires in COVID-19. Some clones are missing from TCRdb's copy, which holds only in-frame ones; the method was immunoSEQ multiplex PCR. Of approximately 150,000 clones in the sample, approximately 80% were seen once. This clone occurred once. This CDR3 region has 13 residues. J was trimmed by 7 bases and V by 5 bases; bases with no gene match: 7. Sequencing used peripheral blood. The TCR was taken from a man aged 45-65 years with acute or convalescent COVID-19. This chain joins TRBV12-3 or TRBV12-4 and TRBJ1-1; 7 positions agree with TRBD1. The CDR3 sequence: CASSEGTALEAFF. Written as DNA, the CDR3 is TGTGCCAGCAGTGAGGGGACAGCCCTTGAAGCTTTCTTT.